The 26 T cell receptor beta chains below come from one sample, sequenced in a study of CD8 T cells in ankylosing spondylitis. For these TCRs, the target antigens are not known. TCRdb reprocessed the 5' RACE reads with MiXCR, giving one entry per CDR3 protein. The table has approximately 550,000 distinct CDR3 sequences, more than 9.5% seen once. Points from the study as a whole: A TCR beta motif of fewer than ten highly homologous variants seemed to mark ankylosing spondylitis blood.

Sequenced: blood, either unsorted or a sorted T cell fraction (not recorded which). These receptors were collected from a male donor with ankylosing spondylitis.

CDR3: CASQQGHQPQHF. Here the CDR3 DNA reads TGTGCCAGCCAGCAGGGGCATCAGCCCCAGCATTTT. The chain couples TRBV6-6 to TRBJ1-5, with D maybe TRBD1 (6 bases). With 8 bases removed from V and 5 bases from J, the gap between germline ends came to 10 bases. Germline CDR1 and CDR2: MNHNY and SVGAGI (reference sequence). The CDR3 covers 12 residues.

The gene calls are TRBV5-1 and TRBJ2-5, with 9 nucleotides matching TRBD2. The junction had 14 bases not matched to a gene; V was cut back by 3 bases and J by 5 bases. The CDR3 is 17 amino acids. Germline lookup yields CDR1 SGHRS and CDR2 YFSETQ. The CDR3 nucleotides are TGCGCCAGCAGCTCGAATGCAAGAGCGGGAGGCAGGGAGACCCAGTACTTC. Translation gives CASSSNARAGGRETQYF.

The gene calls are TRBV3-1 and TRBJ2-1; no clear D gene. The germline V gene encodes CDR1 LGHDT and CDR2 YNNKEL (reference sequence). The germline V and J ends were trimmed by 1 base and 7 bases, with 8 bases remaining between them. The CDR3 is 13 amino acids. The CDR3 is CASSQASVNEQFF. In DNA, the CDR3 is TGTGCCAGCAGCCAAGCGTCCGTAAATGAGCAGTTCTTC.

The table lists this clonotype with many counts. The chain carries TRBV5-5 and TRBJ2-1; D tentatively fits TRBD1 or TRBD2 (6 bases each). Germline V gene sequence: CDR1 SGHKS, CDR2 YYEKEE (reference sequence). CDR3 length: 13 amino acids. V was clipped by 1 base and J by 8 bases, with 10 bases between them. The CDR3 region is CASSLNREDEQFF. The CDR3 DNA follows: TGTGCCAGCAGCTTGAACAGGGAGGATGAGCAGTTCTTC.

This clonotype was seen at least ten times. This chain uses TRBV24-1 with TRBJ2-1, with 8 bases aligning to TRBD2. The ends lost 0 bases at V and 6 bases at J; junction bases unmatched: 6. The CDR3 length is 16 residues. CDR1 and CDR2 from the germline V gene are KGHDR and SFDVKD. CDR3 in amino acids: CATSDLNGRAGNEQFF. The DNA of the CDR3 is TGTGCCACCAGTGATTTGAACGGGAGGGCCGGCAATGAGCAGTTCTTC.

The rearrangement joins TRBV5-1 to TRBJ2-7; D tentatively reads TRBD1 or TRBD2 (5 bases each). This CDR3 contains 14 residues. CDR1 SGHRS and CDR2 YFSETQ come from the germline V gene. V gave up 8 bases and J gave up 6 bases, with 21 bases separating them. The CDR3 loop reads CASTPGTGVGEQYF. DNA of the CDR3: TGCGCCAGTACCCCAGGGACCGGGGTGGGCGAGCAGTACTTC.

This clonotype was found many times. The chain joins TRBV20-1 to TRBJ2-2; D is unclear. V was cut by 8 bases and J by 5 bases, with 15 bases left in between. The CDR3 runs to 13 residues. From germline, CDR1 is DFQATT and CDR2 SNEGSKA (reference sequence). The CDR3 sequence: CSIPQLRTGELFF. The CDR3 DNA is TGCAGTATCCCCCAGCTTCGGACCGGGGAGCTGTTTTTT.

This clonotype has a count of ten or more. This chain connects TRBV2 to TRBJ2-3, with TRBD2 matching over 10 bases. Germline loops: CDR1 SNHLY, CDR2 FYNNEI. This CDR3 contains 15 residues. V shed 6 bases, J shed 8 bases, and the junction held 11 bases outside the gene matches. DNA of the CDR3: TGTGCCAGCAGCGAGACTAGCGGGCGACAGATTACGCAGTATTTT. Residues: CASSETSGRQITQYF.

This clonotype has a count of ten or more. This chain uses TRBV4-1 with TRBJ2-1; D gene uncertain. Germline loops: CDR1 MGHRA, CDR2 YSYEKL. The CDR3 is made up of 17 amino acids. Trimming removed 1 base from V and 0 bases from J, with 13 bases in between. The CDR3 sequence: CASSQGRDWSSYNEQFF. The CDR3 DNA follows: TGCGCCAGCAGCCAAGGGAGAGACTGGAGCTCCTACAATGAGCAGTTCTTC.

The CDR3 DNA reads TGTGCCAGCAGTGCGAACTGGAACACCGGGGAGCTGTTTTTT. Translated, it gives CASSANWNTGELFF. The J gene is TRBJ2-2, the V gene TRBV6-4; D is unclear. The germline V gene has CDR1 MRHNA and CDR2 SNTAGT. This CDR3 comprises 14 residues. V lost 4 bases and J 1 base, leaving 7 bases between the germline ends.

The V and J genes are TRBV5-1 and TRBJ2-1; D assignment may be TRBD1 or TRBD2 (5 bases each). CDR1 SGHRS and CDR2 YFSETQ come from the germline V gene. The ends were cut back, 7 bases at V and 0 bases at J, with 11 bases in the middle. This CDR3 is built from 14 residues. The CDR3 DNA reads TGCGCCAGCGTAGCAGGGAGCTCCTACAATGAGCAGTTCTTC. Translated, it gives CASVAGSSYNEQFF.

This clonotype was observed at least ten times. This chain joins TRBV5-1 and TRBJ2-1; 7 nucleotides agree with TRBD1. There are 15 residues in the CDR3. Trimming cost V 4 bases and J 8 bases; bases outside gene matches: 12. In germline, CDR1 is SGHRS, CDR2 YFSETQ. CDR3 residues: CASSPTGVQLYEQFF. The CDR3 coding sequence is TGCGCCAGCAGCCCAACAGGGGTTCAGCTCTATGAGCAGTTCTTC.

This clonotype was seen repeatedly, ten times or more. V usage is TRBV12-3 or TRBV12-4 and J usage is TRBJ2-3; weak D call: TRBD1 (5 bases). The CDR3 length is 17 residues. Trimming cost V 6 bases and J 0 bases, with 19 bases left between them. The CDR3 DNA reads TGTGCCAGCAGGTATTTTCAGACAGAGTATAGCACAGATACGCAGTATTTT. It is translated as CASRYFQTEYSTDTQYF.

This chain connects TRBV20-1 to TRBJ2-7, with 10 positions matching TRBD2. Per germline, CDR1 DFQATT and CDR2 SNEGSKA (reference sequence). This CDR3 is 15 amino acids long. The V segment lost 6 bases and the J segment 4 bases; nucleotides outside the gene matches: 12. This CDR3 reads CSAPSSGRAGYEQYF. CDR3 sequence (DNA): TGCAGTGCGCCGTCGAGCGGGAGGGCCGGTTACGAGCAGTACTTC.

The chain recombines TRBV7-2 with TRBJ2-7; TRBD2 matches at 10 bases. CDR3 size: 16 residues. Germline values: CDR1 SGHTA, CDR2 FQGNSA. Trimming at V came to 1 base and at J to 4 bases, leaving 7 bases not matched to a gene. The CDR3 DNA is TGTGCCAGCAGCTTAGGTTCTAGCGGGAGAGCTTACGAGCAGTACTTC. Translated, it gives CASSLGSSGRAYEQYF.

The chain carries TRBV2 and TRBJ2-7, with no clear D. This CDR3 has 12 residues. Trimming removed 1 base at V and 2 bases at J, with 3 bases between. Germline-derived CDR1 and CDR2 are SNHLY and FYNNEI. The CDR3 loop reads CASSEVTYEQYF. Here the CDR3 DNA reads TGTGCCAGCAGTGAAGTGACCTACGAGCAGTACTTC.

The genes are TRBV7-2 and TRBJ1-5; D remains unclear. The CDR3 is 12 amino acids. The germline V and J ends were trimmed by 4 bases and 7 bases, with 8 bases remaining between them. In germline, CDR1 is SGHTA, CDR2 FQGNSA. CDR3 in DNA: TGTGCCAGCAGCTCGAACGCCCAGCCCCAGCATTTT. Translated: CASSSNAQPQHF.

The chain links TRBV3-1 to TRBJ2-1; unclear D gene. Germline CDR1 and CDR2: LGHDT and YNNKEL (reference sequence). Trimming left V 4 bases short and J 0 bases short, with 13 bases between. The CDR3 consists of 16 residues. Written as DNA, the CDR3 is TGTGCCAGCAGCCCACGAGTCTTGAGCTCCTACAATGAGCAGTTCTTC. It encodes CASSPRVLSSYNEQFF.

This chain connects TRBV20-1 to TRBJ2-1; D gene unclear. Germline CDR1 DFQATT, CDR2 SNEGSKA (reference sequence). The CDR3 covers 14 residues. The CDR3 is CSLPTRLRYNEQFF. The CDR3 DNA follows: TGCAGCCTCCCGACCCGACTGCGATACAATGAGCAGTTCTTC.

The chain combines TRBV29-1 with TRBJ1-1; D gene uncertain. CDR1 and CDR2 (germline): SQVTM, ANQGSEA. The V gene lost 6 bases and the J gene lost 0 bases, with 17 bases spanning the gap. The CDR3 spans 15 residues. In DNA, the CDR3 is TGCAGCGTCCCCGGTGGGGAGGTTGTGAACACTGAAGCTTTCTTT. Protein sequence: CSVPGGEVVNTEAFF.

The V gene is TRBV15, the J gene TRBJ1-3; D gene uncertain. Germline-derived CDR1 and CDR2 are LNHNV and YYDKDF (reference sequence). The ends were cut back, 0 bases at V and 4 bases at J, with 10 bases in the middle. CDR3 length equals 15 residues. CDR3 DNA sequence: TGTGCCACCAGCAGAGATCGGCATGACGGAAACACCATATATTTT. Its translation: CATSRDRHDGNTIYF.

V and J are TRBV20-1 and TRBJ2-3; the match to TRBD2 covers 7 bases. The V gene end was trimmed by 5 bases and the J gene end by 0 bases; junction bases not matched to a gene: 8. This CDR3 spans 15 amino acids. The germline V gene has CDR1 DFQATT and CDR2 SNEGSKA (reference sequence). CDR3: CSAGRRELSTDTQYF. DNA for the CDR3: TGCAGTGCTGGAAGGCGGGAGCTGAGCACAGATACGCAGTATTTT.

The chain recombines TRBV5-6 with TRBJ2-7; TRBD1 is a possible D gene (5 bases). Deletions cut 0 bases from V and 3 bases from J, with 13 bases between. This CDR3 spans 15 amino acids. Germline CDR1 is SGHDT and CDR2 is YYEEEE. The CDR3 sequence is CASSLGGQAVYEQYV. The CDR3 DNA reads TGTGCCAGCAGCTTGGGAGGACAAGCCGTCTACGAGCAGTACGTC.

This clonotype was detected many times. DNA for the CDR3: TGTGCCAGCAGTCCATACAGGGATCAGCCCCAGCATTTT. It specifies CASSPYRDQPQHF. V is TRBV12-3 or TRBV12-4 and J is TRBJ1-5; perhaps TRBD1 as D (6 bases). Trimming removed 5 bases at V and 5 bases at J, with 10 bases between. CDR3 length equals 13 residues.

This chain uses TRBV24-1 with TRBJ2-1, with D possibly being TRBD1 or TRBD2 (5 bases each). From germline, CDR1 is KGHDR and CDR2 SFDVKD. The CDR3 extends over 16 amino acids. V lost 2 bases to trimming and J lost 3 bases, with 13 bases between them. The CDR3: CATSDSGTQYYNEQFF. CDR3 nucleotide sequence: TGTGCCACCAGTGATTCCGGGACGCAATACTACAATGAGCAGTTCTTC.

This clonotype has just a few counts. The V and J genes are TRBV20-1 and TRBJ2-1; 10 bases align to TRBD1. This CDR3 contains 15 residues. Looked up from germline, CDR1 is DFQATT and CDR2 is SNEGSKA (reference sequence). With 6 bases clipped from V and 6 bases from J, the junction kept 11 bases outside the gene matches. The chain's CDR3 is CSALEGTGEGNEQFF. In DNA, the CDR3 is TGCAGTGCATTAGAAGGGACAGGGGAGGGCAATGAGCAGTTCTTC.